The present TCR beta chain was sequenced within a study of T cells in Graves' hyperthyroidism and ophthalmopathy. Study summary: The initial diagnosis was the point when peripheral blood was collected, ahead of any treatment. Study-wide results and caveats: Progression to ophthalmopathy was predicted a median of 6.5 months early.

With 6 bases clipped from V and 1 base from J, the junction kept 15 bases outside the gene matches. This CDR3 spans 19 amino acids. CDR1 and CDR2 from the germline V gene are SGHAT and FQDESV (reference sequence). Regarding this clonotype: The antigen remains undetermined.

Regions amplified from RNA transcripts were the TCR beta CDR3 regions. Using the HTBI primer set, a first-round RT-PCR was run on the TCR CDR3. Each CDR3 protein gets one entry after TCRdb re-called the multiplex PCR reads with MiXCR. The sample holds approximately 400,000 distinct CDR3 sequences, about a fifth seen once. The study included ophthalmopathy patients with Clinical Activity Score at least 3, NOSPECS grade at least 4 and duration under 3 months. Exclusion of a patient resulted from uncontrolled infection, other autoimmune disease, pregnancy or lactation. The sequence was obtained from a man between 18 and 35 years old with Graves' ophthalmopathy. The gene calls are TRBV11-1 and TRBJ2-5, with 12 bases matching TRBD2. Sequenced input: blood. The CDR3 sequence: CASSSTPGLAGRFQETQYF. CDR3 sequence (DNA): TGTGCCAGCAGTTCCACGCCCGGACTAGCGGGGCGATTCCAAGAGACCCAGTACTTC.